This T cell receptor (beta chain) comes out of a study of response to subunit inactivated influenza vaccine. TCRdb used MiXCR to reprocess the RT-PCR reads, holding one entry per CDR3 protein. Among 500,000 to 700,000 distinct CDR3 sequences listed, approximately 22% were seen once. Concerning this clonotype: A much larger clone differs from this one at a single base, so this may be a read error.

The CDR3 totals 16 residues. Germline V CDR1 and CDR2: SGHDN, FVKESK. V lost 0 bases, J lost 6 bases, and 15 bases lay in between. In addition, the sample was reused for a study of T cells expressing NK-cell markers. That source adds: Template switching by 5'RACE with UMIs generated the TCR beta cDNA.

V and J are TRBV14 and TRBJ2-1, with D perhaps matching TRBD2 (5 bases). Sequencing was performed on CD4+ T cells sorted from PBMCs, taken about 12 days after vaccination. This TCR came from a man aged 45-65 years who received an inactivated influenza vaccine. CDR3 amino acids: CASSQEGAVVSNEQFF. DNA for the CDR3: TGTGCCAGCAGCCAAGAGGGAGCGGTAGTGAGCAATGAGCAGTTCTTC.